The source of this T cell receptor beta chain is a study of blood T cell repertoires in COVID-19. About the research overall: Samples of COVID-19 (acute and convalescent) were obtained from the United States, Italy and Spain. PBMCs, B-cell-depleted T cells, or T cells were the source of the cDNA or gDNA that made up the material.

The CDR3 has 16 residues. The V and J ends lost 0 bases and 2 bases, in that order; junction bases with no gene match: 5. Germline V gene sequence: CDR1 SGDLS, CDR2 YYNGEE. As handled by the study authors: Nucleated cell counts were estimated from reference gene primer amplification. Sequencing was performed with immunoSEQ multiplex PCR; in TCRdb, only in-frame clones are kept and a portion is missing. V, J and clone size are taken as reported in that table, and D and trimming were inferred from the DNA itself. This table has 200,000 to 300,000 clones, 83% appearing once. This chain connects TRBV9 to TRBJ1-2; 9 bases map to TRBD1. Sequences were obtained from peripheral blood. The TCR comes from a human donor in a cohort sampled during active COVID-19. The CDR3 is CASSVGGQGRNYGYTF. DNA of the CDR3: TGTGCCAGCAGCGTAGGAGGACAGGGGAGAAACTATGGCTACACCTTC.